Following are 21 T cell receptor beta chains from one sample sequenced in a study of T cell responses to AZD1222 COVID-19 vaccine. The data were produced by immunoSEQ multiplex PCR, yet TCRdb's version contains in-frame clones alone and is incomplete. In the table there are about 97,000 clones, roughly 89% of which are singletons. The input for sequencing was peripheral blood, taken on day 0 of AZD1222 vaccination. Receptors originate from an adult in good health.

This clone was seen once. J is TRBJ1-2 and V is TRBV28; D uncertain. This CDR3 has 14 amino acids. The V gene lost 4 bases and the J gene lost 8 bases, with 17 bases spanning the gap. Germline CDR1 is MDHEN and CDR2 is SYDVKM. CDR3 sequence: CASSSLLGRGGYTF. CDR3 nucleotide sequence: TGTGCCAGCAGTTCCCTCCTAGGACGGGGAGGCTACACCTTC.

This clone is a singleton in its sample. The chain combines TRBV24-1 with TRBJ2-5; tentatively, D is TRBD2 (5 bases). Germline CDR1 reads KGHDR; CDR2 reads SFDVKD. This CDR3 contains 14 residues. Trimming left V 9 bases short and J 2 bases short, with 15 bases between. This CDR3 reads CATQSASGQETQYF. The CDR3 DNA reads TGTGCCACCCAATCGGCCAGCGGACAAGAGACCCAGTACTTC.

V gene TRBV6-5 combines with J gene TRBJ2-5; 11 bases align to TRBD2. J was trimmed by 7 bases and V by 4 bases; bases with no gene match: 8. This CDR3 comprises 15 residues. Germline CDR1 reads MNHEY; CDR2 reads SVGAGI. CDR3 DNA sequence: TGTGCCAGCAGTTCCGGGACTAGCGGCTCTGGGACCCAGTACTTC. This sequence encodes CASSSGTSGSGTQYF.

The V and J genes are TRBV5-1 and TRBJ2-7, with a possible D match to TRBD1 (6 bases). CDR3 size: 16 residues. With 3 bases removed from V and 6 bases from J, the gap between germline ends came to 22 bases. CDR1 SGHRS and CDR2 YFSETQ come from the germline V gene. CDR3 in DNA: TGCGCCAGCAGCTCCCAGGGTATTGGCAGGGGCGGCGAGCAGTACTTC. It translates to CASSSQGIGRGGEQYF.

The chain is built from TRBV28 and TRBJ2-5, with a possible D match to TRBD1 (6 bases). Germline V gene data show CDR1 as MDHEN and CDR2 as SYDVKM. V gave up 5 bases and J gave up 4 bases, with 23 bases separating them. The length of the CDR3 is 17 residues. For the CDR3, the DNA is TGTGCCAGCAGTGACACCCTTTCCAGGGGAGTGGGAGAGACCCAGTACTTC. Translated: CASSDTLSRGVGETQYF. Looking up the rest from reference TRBV28 and TRBJ2-5 gives the full variable domain: DVKVTQSSRYLVKRTGEKVFLECVQDMDHENMFWYRQDPGLGLRLIYFSYDVKMKEKGDIPEGYSVSREKKERFSLILESASTNQTSMYLCASSDTLSRGVGETQYFGPGTRLLVL.

The V gene is TRBV7-2, the J gene TRBJ2-3, with D possibly matching TRBD2 (7 bases). Trimming took 0 bases from V and 6 from J, leaving 13 bases between them. Germline-derived CDR1 and CDR2 are SGHTA and FQGNSA. This CDR3 is built from 15 residues. The CDR3 region has the DNA TGTGCCAGCAGCTTAGCGGGCGGGGGCGAGGATACGCAGTATTTT. Its protein is CASSLAGGGEDTQYF.

The chain is built from TRBV5-1 and TRBJ1-2; 8 nucleotides line up with TRBD1. Germline CDR1 SGHRS, CDR2 YFSETQ. This CDR3 is built from 14 residues. V was pared by 4 bases and J by 5 bases, with 7 bases of the junction left unmatched. The CDR3: CASSGGGTGYGYTF. The CDR3 DNA reads TGCGCCAGCAGCGGAGGAGGGACAGGTTATGGCTACACCTTC.

J is TRBJ2-1 and V is TRBV10-3, with 9 bases aligning to TRBD1. The V and J ends lost 3 bases and 6 bases, in that order; junction bases with no gene match: 12. The germline CDR1 and CDR2 sequences are ENHRY and SYGVKD. CDR3 length: 17 residues. CDR3 sequence: CAISDTLQGAGVNEQFF. DNA of the CDR3: TGTGCCATCAGTGACACACTACAGGGGGCAGGGGTCAATGAGCAGTTCTTC.

The chain recombines TRBV9 with TRBJ2-7; D is ambiguous. V lost 4 bases to trimming and J lost 7 bases, with 9 bases between them. This CDR3 contains 11 residues. In germline, CDR1 is SGDLS, CDR2 YYNGEE. Here the CDR3 DNA reads TGTGCCAGCAGCCGCCCCGATGAGCAGTACTTC. The encoded protein is CASSRPDEQYF.

V is TRBV5-1 and J is TRBJ2-1; 12 nucleotides agree with TRBD2. Germline trimming cut 5 bases from V and 7 bases from J; bases unmatched to any gene: 13. This CDR3 has 17 amino acids. CDR1 is SGHRS and CDR2 is YFSETQ in the germline V gene. The CDR3 DNA follows: TGCGCCAGCAGTTTGACTAGCGGGGGTCTCTGGGGGAATGAGCAGTTCTTC. Protein product: CASSLTSGGLWGNEQFF.

The V and J genes are TRBV7-3 and TRBJ2-2; the match to TRBD2 covers 11 bases. Germline lookup yields CDR1 SGHTA and CDR2 FQGTGA. V shed 5 bases and J 4 bases; nucleotides not matched to a gene: 6. The CDR3 has 16 amino acids. CDR3 nucleotides: TGTGCCAGCAGCGCGGCACTAGCGGGAGTCACCGGGGAGCTGTTTTTT. Translation gives CASSAALAGVTGELFF.

This clone was picked up a small number of times. The V gene is TRBV19, the J gene TRBJ2-1, with TRBD2 identical over 8 bases. Germline loops: CDR1 LNHDA, CDR2 SQIVND (reference sequence). Trimming at V came to 4 bases and at J to 5 bases, leaving 7 bases not matched to a gene. The CDR3 is made up of 15 amino acids. The CDR3 nucleotides are TGTGCCAGTAGTACCCCGGGACTAGGCCACAATGAGCAGTTCTTC. Encoded protein: CASSTPGLGHNEQFF.

On this clone: At one of its ends the junction is not consistent with the germline gene, which may arise from a read error. The V call is TRBV7-7, the J call TRBJ2-1; the D gene is possibly TRBD1 (5 bases). The CDR3 contains 15 residues. Germline values: CDR1 SSHAT, CDR2 FNYEAQ (reference sequence). DNA of the CDR3: TGTGCTAGCAGCTTCGGACAAAGCTCCTACAATGAGCAGTTCTTC. It encodes CASSFGQSSYNEQFF.

CDR3: CASSASGGRTGELFF. The CDR3 nucleotides are TGCGCCAGCAGCGCTAGCGGGGGTCGGACCGGGGAGCTGTTTTTT. The chain joins TRBV5-1 to TRBJ2-2; TRBD2 matches 10 bases. This CDR3 is built from 15 residues. With 4 bases clipped from V and 5 bases from J, the junction kept 5 bases outside the gene matches. CDR1 and CDR2 (germline): SGHRS, YFSETQ.

This clone was counted only a few times. The chain is built from TRBV29-1 and TRBJ1-5; D unclear. V lost 7 bases and J 0 bases, leaving 13 bases between the germline ends. The germline CDR1 and CDR2 sequences are SQVTM and ANQGSEA. The CDR3 runs to 14 residues. The CDR3 reads CSARGPGSNQPQHF. CDR3 nucleotides: TGCAGCGCCCGAGGGCCCGGTAGCAATCAGCCCCAGCATTTT. Full variable domain (rest looked up from reference TRBV29-1 and TRBJ1-5): SAVISQKPSRDICQRGTSLTIQCQVDSQVTMMFWYRQQPGQSLTLIATANQGSEATYESGFVIDKFPISRPNLTFSTLTVSNMSPEDSSIYLCSARGPGSNQPQHFGDGTRLSIL.

This clone showed up just once. This chain links TRBV2 with TRBJ1-4; D uncertain. From germline, CDR1 is SNHLY and CDR2 FYNNEI. Trimming removed 2 bases at V and 1 base at J, with 2 bases between. The CDR3 is 13 amino acids. CDR3 in amino acids: CASSELTNEKLFF. The CDR3, as DNA: TGTGCCAGCAGTGAACTAACTAATGAAAAACTGTTTTTT.

A single count supports this clone. This chain connects TRBV15 to TRBJ1-2, with D tentatively TRBD1 (5 bases). CDR1 and CDR2 (germline): LNHNV, YYDKDF (reference sequence). V gave up 3 bases and J gave up 4 bases, with 9 bases separating them. The CDR3 sequence is 13 residues long. CDR3 in DNA: TGTGCCACCAGCAGTCAGGGATCCTATGGCTACACCTTC. Translating it yields CATSSQGSYGYTF.

V is TRBV19 and J is TRBJ2-4; perhaps D is TRBD1 or TRBD2 (5 bases each). The length of the CDR3 is 16 residues. Germline lookup yields CDR1 LNHDA and CDR2 SQIVND (reference sequence). V lost 7 bases and J 0 bases, leaving 16 bases between the germline ends. CDR3 nucleotides: TGTGCCAGTATGGGGGAGCCGGTAGGAGCCAAAAACATTCAGTACTTC. Residues: CASMGEPVGAKNIQYF.

The chain recombines TRBV10-3 with TRBJ2-5, with D maybe TRBD1 (6 bases). CDR1 ENHRY and CDR2 SYGVKD come from the germline V gene. The CDR3 has 13 amino acids. V was clipped by 4 bases and J by 5 bases, with 11 bases between them. The DNA of the CDR3 is TGTGCCATCAGTGGTACAGGGTGGGAGACCCAGTACTTC. This codes for CAISGTGWETQYF.

This chain uses TRBV30 with TRBJ1-2; TRBD1 matches at 7 bases. With V trimmed by 2 bases and J by 4 bases, 4 bases remained unmatched. Germline V gene lookup returns CDR1 GTSNPN and CDR2 SVGIG (reference sequence). The CDR3 length is 13 residues. This CDR3 reads CAWSNGTVYGYTF. The CDR3, as DNA: TGTGCCTGGAGTAACGGGACAGTCTATGGCTACACCTTC. The complete variable domain, with remaining parts taken from reference TRBV30 and TRBJ1-2, reads SQTIHQWPATLVQPVGSPLSLECTVEGTSNPNLYWYRQAAGRGLQLLFYSVGIGQISSEVPQNLSASRPQDRQFILSSKKLLLSDSGFYLCAWSNGTVYGYTFGSGTRLTVV.

The V gene is TRBV6-2 or TRBV6-3, the J gene TRBJ1-4, with 8 nucleotides matching TRBD1. This CDR3 contains 15 residues. The V gene end was trimmed by 2 bases and the J gene end by 8 bases; junction bases not matched to a gene: 7. Germline assignment: CDR1 MNHEY and CDR2 SVGEGT. This chain's CDR3 is CASSYPGTGKEKLFF. CDR3 coding DNA: TGTGCCAGCAGTTACCCCGGGACAGGCAAGGAAAAACTGTTTTTT.